The 2 T cell receptor beta chains listed next were all sequenced from one sample in a study of chemoradiotherapy in HPV16-positive cancers. Clones were sequenced by immunoSEQ multiplex PCR, and TCRdb holds only the in-frame ones, with some missing. The data show around 470 clones, about four fifths seen once. This specimen was tumor tissue, taken from a patient who underwent chemoradiotherapy. These receptors were obtained from a human donor with HPV-associated anogenital cancer.

This chain uses TRBV28 with TRBJ2-7; D is undetermined. Germline V lookup: CDR1 MDHEN, CDR2 SYDVKM. There are 13 residues in the CDR3. Trimming shortened V by 5 bases and J by 1 base, and 9 bases separated the two germline ends. In DNA, the CDR3 is TGTGCCAGCAGTCATACACTTTCCTACGAGCAGTACTTC. Translating it yields CASSHTLSYEQYF.

This clone has a handful of counts. The same CDR3 is also encoded by other DNA sequences in this sample. The V and J genes are TRBV19 and TRBJ1-1, with TRBD1 as a possible D gene (5 bases). Germline loops: CDR1 LNHDA, CDR2 SQIVND (reference sequence). The CDR3 extends over 14 amino acids. V lost 1 base, J lost 3 bases, and 9 bases lay in between. CDR3 in amino acids: CASSIGGTYTEAFF. CDR3 nucleotide sequence: TGTGCCAGTAGTATAGGTGGGACCTACACTGAAGCTTTCTTT. Variable domain in full (rest from reference TRBV19 and TRBJ1-1): DGGITQSPKYLFRKEGQNVTLSCEQNLNHDAMYWYRQDPGQGLRLIYYSQIVNDFQKGDIAEGYSVSREKKESFPLTVTSAQKNPTAFYLCASSIGGTYTEAFFGQGTRLTVV.